These 14 T cell receptor beta chains came from one sample sequenced in a study of T-cell reconstitution after alpha-beta-depleted transplantation in children. Preparation of the TCRbeta library was carried out with unique molecular identifiers. Using its own MiXCR run on the PCR reads, TCRdb lists one record per CDR3 protein. Of under 250,000 distinct CDR3 sequences in the sample, about 6.6% were seen once. The material sequenced was PBMCs, taken before TCRalphabeta/CD19-depleted stem cell transplant. All receptors come from a boy aged 2-15 years with acute lymphoblastic leukemia, due to receive a stem cell transplant.

This clonotype was recorded at least ten times. The chain joins TRBV20-1 to TRBJ2-7; D gene unclear. V gave up 1 base and J gave up 2 bases, with 12 bases separating them. CDR1 DFQATT and CDR2 SNEGSKA come from the germline V gene (reference sequence). This CDR3 is 14 amino acids long. The CDR3 DNA is TGCAGTGCTAGAGTCGCTCTTAGGGCCTACGAGCAGTACTTC. Its protein product is CSARVALRAYEQYF.

This clonotype was seen many times. The chain has TRBV7-9 and TRBJ2-7; D gene unclear. The length of the CDR3 is 13 residues. Trimming cost V 5 bases and J 2 bases, with 10 bases left between them. Germline V gene sequence: CDR1 SEHNR, CDR2 FQNEAQ (reference sequence). The CDR3 coding sequence is TGTGCCAGCAGCCATAGGCAGACCTACGAGCAGTACTTC. Translated, it gives CASSHRQTYEQYF. Using reference TRBV7-9 and TRBJ2-7 for the parts outside the CDR3, the full variable domain is DTGVSQNPRHKITKRGQNVTFRCDPISEHNRLYWYRQTLGQGPEFLTYFQNEAQLEKSRLLSDRFSAERPKGSFSTLEIQRTEQGDSAMYLCASSHRQTYEQYFGPGTRLTVT.

This clonotype was seen only a few times. The rearrangement links TRBV29-1 to TRBJ2-5; D is tentatively TRBD1 or TRBD2 (5 bases each). CDR3 length equals 14 residues. Germline V gene data show CDR1 as SQVTM and CDR2 as ANQGSEA. V lost 7 bases and J lost 5, with 20 bases in between. DNA of the CDR3: TGCAGCGCCTATCGCACCGGGGCGCGGGAGACCCAGTACTTC. This sequence encodes CSAYRTGARETQYF.

This clonotype was counted ten times or more. V and J are TRBV6-5 and TRBJ1-5, with D perhaps matching TRBD1 (5 bases). CDR1 is MNHEY and CDR2 is SVGAGI in the germline V gene. V dropped 5 bases and J dropped 7 bases, with 18 bases sitting between them. This CDR3 has 15 residues. This CDR3 is CASSPQSAGKQPQHF. Written as DNA, the CDR3 is TGTGCCAGCAGTCCACAATCGGCAGGGAAACAGCCCCAGCATTTT.

This clonotype occurred a few times. The chain combines TRBV5-1 with TRBJ2-3, with TRBD1 matching 9 bases. Germline-derived CDR1 and CDR2 are SGHRS and YFSETQ. The CDR3 extends over 15 amino acids. The trim removed 4 bases at V and 5 bases at J, leaving 8 bases unmatched. In DNA, the CDR3 is TGCGCCAGCAGCCCCCGGGACAGGGCGGGAGATACGCAGTATTTT. Its protein is CASSPRDRAGDTQYF.

This clonotype was seen at least ten times. This rearrangement joins TRBV27 to TRBJ2-1; 8 nucleotides line up with TRBD2. Trimming took 9 bases from V and 2 from J; bases not matched to a gene: 3. This CDR3 comprises 13 residues. Germline CDR1 MNHEY, CDR2 SMNVEV (reference sequence). CDR3 protein: CASQRGTYNEQFF. The DNA of the CDR3 is TGTGCCAGTCAGCGGGGGACCTACAATGAGCAGTTCTTC.

This clonotype was detected only a few times. This chain links TRBV28 with TRBJ2-5; no reliable D call. Trimming cost V 5 bases and J 2 bases, with 12 bases left between them. Germline-derived CDR1 and CDR2 are MDHEN and SYDVKM. The CDR3 has 14 residues. Here the CDR3 reads CASSPSLGQETQYF. The CDR3 nucleotides are TGTGCCAGCAGTCCATCTCTGGGACAAGAGACCCAGTACTTC.

This clonotype has at least ten counts. J is TRBJ2-3 and V is TRBV12-3 or TRBV12-4, with 10 bases identical to TRBD2. Losses at the gene ends were 5 bases for V and 3 bases for J; bases not matched to a gene: 8. CDR3 length: 16 residues. The CDR3 sequence is CASSMKRGGTTDTQYF. The CDR3 coding sequence is TGTGCCAGCAGTATGAAGCGGGGGGGAACTACAGATACGCAGTATTTT.

This clonotype has a handful of counts. The chain uses TRBV25-1 and TRBJ2-5, with 7 bases identical to TRBD2. V trimming: 2 bases; J trimming: 5 bases; junction bases outside the gene matches: 5. Per germline, CDR1 MGHDK and CDR2 SYGVNS. The CDR3 sequence is 14 residues long. Here the CDR3 DNA reads TGTGCCAGCAGTGAACGACTACTAGCGGAGACCCAGTACTTC. It is translated as CASSERLLAETQYF.

The rearrangement joins TRBV24-1 to TRBJ2-1; D ambiguous. Germline V lookup: CDR1 KGHDR, CDR2 SFDVKD. With 3 bases removed from V and 2 bases from J, the gap between germline ends came to 4 bases. The CDR3 is 13 amino acids. The CDR3 spells CATSDPAYNEQFF. The CDR3 DNA follows: TGTGCCACCAGTGATCCAGCCTACAATGAGCAGTTCTTC.

This clonotype was seen many times. This chain uses TRBV20-1 with TRBJ2-1; no clear D. Germline V gives CDR1 DFQATT, CDR2 SNEGSKA (reference sequence). Trimming cost V 5 bases and J 9 bases, with 8 bases left between them. The CDR3 length is 10 residues. CDR3 region: CSAEAVEQFF. The CDR3 DNA follows: TGCAGTGCTGAGGCGGTTGAGCAGTTCTTC.

In its sample, this clonotype was seen many times. The chain employs TRBV18 and TRBJ1-5; 7 bases are shared with TRBD1. The CDR3 runs to 14 residues. V shed 6 bases, J shed 2 bases, and the junction held 4 bases outside the gene matches. The germline gives CDR1 KGHSH, CDR2 LQKENI. The CDR3, as DNA: TGTGCCAGCTCCCTCACAGGGGGCAATCAGCCCCAGCATTTT. This codes for CASSLTGGNQPQHF.

In this sample, this clonotype turned up many times. The chain employs TRBV20-1 and TRBJ2-1; 8 positions agree with TRBD2. Germline V gene data show CDR1 as DFQATT and CDR2 as SNEGSKA (reference sequence). With V trimmed by 2 bases and J by 8 bases, 5 bases remained unmatched. The CDR3 contains 13 residues. CDR3 sequence: CSARLAGFYEQFF. The CDR3 bases are TGCAGTGCTAGACTAGCGGGTTTCTATGAGCAGTTCTTC.

This clonotype was counted ten times or more. The gene calls are TRBV7-2 and TRBJ1-1; 8 nucleotides agree with TRBD1. V shed 1 base, J shed 5 bases, and the junction held 6 bases outside the gene matches. The CDR3 has 15 residues. Germline-derived CDR1 and CDR2 are SGHTA and FQGNSA. CDR3 nucleotide sequence: TGTGCCAGCAGCTTAGAGGACAGGGCTGGGACTGAAGCTTTCTTT. Amino acids: CASSLEDRAGTEAFF.